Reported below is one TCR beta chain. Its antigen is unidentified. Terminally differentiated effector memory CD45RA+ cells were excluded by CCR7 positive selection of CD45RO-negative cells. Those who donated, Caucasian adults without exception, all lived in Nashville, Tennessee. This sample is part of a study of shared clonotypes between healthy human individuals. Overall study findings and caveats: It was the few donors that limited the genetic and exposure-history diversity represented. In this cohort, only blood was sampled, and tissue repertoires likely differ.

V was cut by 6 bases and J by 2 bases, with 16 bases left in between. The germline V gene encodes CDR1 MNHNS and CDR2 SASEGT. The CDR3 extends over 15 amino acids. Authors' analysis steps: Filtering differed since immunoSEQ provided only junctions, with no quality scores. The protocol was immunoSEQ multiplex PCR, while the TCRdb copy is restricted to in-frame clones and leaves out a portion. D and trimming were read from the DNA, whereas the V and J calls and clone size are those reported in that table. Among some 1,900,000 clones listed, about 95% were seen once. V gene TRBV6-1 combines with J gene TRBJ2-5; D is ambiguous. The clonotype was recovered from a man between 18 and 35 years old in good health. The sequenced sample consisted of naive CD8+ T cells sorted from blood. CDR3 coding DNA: TGTGCCAGCAGATTTGGGCCGTCAAAGCAAGAGACCCAGTACTTC. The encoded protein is CASRFGPSKQETQYF.